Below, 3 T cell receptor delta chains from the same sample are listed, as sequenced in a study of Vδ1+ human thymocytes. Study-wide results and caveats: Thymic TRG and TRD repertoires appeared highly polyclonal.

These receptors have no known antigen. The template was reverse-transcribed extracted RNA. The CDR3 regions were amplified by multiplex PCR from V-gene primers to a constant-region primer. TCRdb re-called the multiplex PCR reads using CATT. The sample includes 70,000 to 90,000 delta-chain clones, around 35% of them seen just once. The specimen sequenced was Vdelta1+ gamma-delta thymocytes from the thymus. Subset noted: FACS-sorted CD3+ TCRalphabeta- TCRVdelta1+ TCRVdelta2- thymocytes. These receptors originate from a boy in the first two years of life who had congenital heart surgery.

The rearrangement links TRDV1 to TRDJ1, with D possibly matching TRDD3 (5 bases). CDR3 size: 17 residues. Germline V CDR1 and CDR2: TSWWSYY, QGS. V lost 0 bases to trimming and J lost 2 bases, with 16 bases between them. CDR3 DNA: TGTGCTCTTGGGGAACTTTTCTACCTGCGGGGGACCGATAAACTCATCTTT. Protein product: CALGELFYLRGTDKLIF.

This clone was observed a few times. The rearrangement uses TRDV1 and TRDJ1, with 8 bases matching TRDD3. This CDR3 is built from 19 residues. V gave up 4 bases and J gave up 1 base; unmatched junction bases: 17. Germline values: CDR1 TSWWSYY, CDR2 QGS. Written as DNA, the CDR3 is TGTGCTCTTGGGGGCCCGTACTGGGGGGCTACCGTCCTCACCGATAAACTCATCTTT. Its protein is CALGGPYWGATVLTDKLIF.

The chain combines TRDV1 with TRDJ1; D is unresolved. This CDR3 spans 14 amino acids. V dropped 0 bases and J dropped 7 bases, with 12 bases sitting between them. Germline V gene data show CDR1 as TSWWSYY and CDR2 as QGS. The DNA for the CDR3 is TGTGCTCTTGGGGAACTGTCACCTTTCTTTAAACTCATCTTT. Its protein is CALGELSPFFKLIF.